This T cell receptor beta chain derives from a study of T cells after yellow fever vaccination. V lost 3 bases and J lost 4, with 19 bases in between. The CDR3 is 17 residues long. Germline CDR1 reads KGHSH; CDR2 reads LQKENI. Each CDR3 protein gets one entry after TCRdb re-called the 5' RACE reads with MiXCR. The sample holds roughly 300,000 distinct CDR3 sequences, roughly 7.5% seen once. The chain recombines TRBV18 with TRBJ1-3, with D unclear. The TCR sequence derives from a man aged 18 to 29 who received the YFV17D yellow fever vaccine. The specimen comprised PBMCs, sampled about 41 days after the first yellow fever vaccination. The CDR3 coding sequence is TGTGCCAGCTCACCGATGGGTTTTAAAACGGCGGGAAACACCATATATTTT. Its translation is CASSPMGFKTAGNTIYF.